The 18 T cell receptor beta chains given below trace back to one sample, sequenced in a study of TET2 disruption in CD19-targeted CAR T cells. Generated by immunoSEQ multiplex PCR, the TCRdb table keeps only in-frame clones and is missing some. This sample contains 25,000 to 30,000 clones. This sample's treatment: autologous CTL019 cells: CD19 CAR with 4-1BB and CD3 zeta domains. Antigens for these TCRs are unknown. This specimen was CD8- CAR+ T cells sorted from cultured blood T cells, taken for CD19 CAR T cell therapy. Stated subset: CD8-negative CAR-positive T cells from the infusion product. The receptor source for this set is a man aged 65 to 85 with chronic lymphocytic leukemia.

The CDR3 here is CASSLRGGYTF. The covered CDR3 bases are TGCGCCAGCAGCCTCAGGGGCGGC. The V gene is TRBV4-1, the J gene TRBJ1-2; D is perhaps TRBD1 (6 bases). The sequence runs out 3 residues before the end of the CDR3; the remainder is reconstructed from the germline J gene. The CDR3 sequence is 11 residues long. Germline CDR1 MGHRA, CDR2 YSYEKL.

The CDR3 sequence is CSATLGVSGSPLHF. Incomplete CDR3 DNA: TGCAGTGCGACTCTAGGGGTATCAGGTTCACCC. The chain couples TRBV20-1 to TRBJ1-6; a possible D gene is TRBD1 (5 bases). Read coverage stops 3 residues before the CDR3 terminus; the germline J gene supplies the remainder. The length of the CDR3 is 14 residues. Germline V lookup: CDR1 DFQATT, CDR2 SNEGSKA (reference sequence). Trimming pared 6 bases from V and 9 bases from J, leaving 18 bases between.

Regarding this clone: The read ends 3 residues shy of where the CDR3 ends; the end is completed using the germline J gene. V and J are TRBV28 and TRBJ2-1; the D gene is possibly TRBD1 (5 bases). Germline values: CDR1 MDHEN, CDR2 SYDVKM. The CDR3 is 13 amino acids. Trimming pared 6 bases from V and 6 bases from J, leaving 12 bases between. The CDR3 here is CASSVRVVNEQFF. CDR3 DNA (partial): TGTGCCAGCAGCGTCAGGGTAGTCAATGAG.

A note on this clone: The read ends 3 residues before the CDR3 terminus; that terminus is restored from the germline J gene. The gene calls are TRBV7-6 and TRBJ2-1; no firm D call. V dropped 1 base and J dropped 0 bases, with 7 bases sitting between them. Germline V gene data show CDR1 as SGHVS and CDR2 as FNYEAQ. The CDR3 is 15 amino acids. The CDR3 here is CASSLDSSSYNEQFF. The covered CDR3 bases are TGTGCCAGCAGCTTAGACTCAAGCTCCTACAATGAG.

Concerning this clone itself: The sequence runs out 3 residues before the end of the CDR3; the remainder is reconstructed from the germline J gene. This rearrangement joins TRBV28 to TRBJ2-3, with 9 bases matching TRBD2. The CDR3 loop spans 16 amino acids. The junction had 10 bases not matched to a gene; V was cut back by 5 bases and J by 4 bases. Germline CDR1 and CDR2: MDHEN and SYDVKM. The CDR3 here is CASSLGGGGAADTQYF. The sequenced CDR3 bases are TGTGCCAGCAGTCTGGGGGGCGGGGGGGCAGCAGATACG.

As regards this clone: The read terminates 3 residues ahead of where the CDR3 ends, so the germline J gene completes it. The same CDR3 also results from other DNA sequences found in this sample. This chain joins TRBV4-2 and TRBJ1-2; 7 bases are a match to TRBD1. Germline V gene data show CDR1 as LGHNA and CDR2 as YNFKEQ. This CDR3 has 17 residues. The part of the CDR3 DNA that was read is TGTGCCAGCAGCCAGGAAAACAACTTACAGGGGAAAGGCGGT. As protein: CASSQENNLQGKGG. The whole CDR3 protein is CASSQENNLQGKGGYTF.

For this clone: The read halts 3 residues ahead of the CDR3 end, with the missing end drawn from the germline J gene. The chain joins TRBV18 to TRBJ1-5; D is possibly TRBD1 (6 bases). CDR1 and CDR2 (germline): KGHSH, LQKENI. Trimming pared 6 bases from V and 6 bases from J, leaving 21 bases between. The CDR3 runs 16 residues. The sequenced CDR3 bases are TGTGCCAGCTCGGGGGCGGGGCCCCGGGGGGGTCAGCCC. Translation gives CASSGAGPRGGQP. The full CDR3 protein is CASSGAGPRGGQPQHF.

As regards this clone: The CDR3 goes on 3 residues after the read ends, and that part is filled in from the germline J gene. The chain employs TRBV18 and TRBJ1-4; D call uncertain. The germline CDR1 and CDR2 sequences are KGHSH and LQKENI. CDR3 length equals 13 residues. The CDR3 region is CASSPAYNSPLFF. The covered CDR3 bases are TGTGCCAGCTCACCCGCCTATAATTCACCA. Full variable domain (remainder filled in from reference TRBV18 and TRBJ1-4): NAGVMQNPRHLVRRRGQEARLRCSPMKGHSHVYWYRQLPEEGLKFMVYLQKENIIDESGMPKERFSAEFPKEGPSILRIQQVVRGDSAAYFCASSPAYNSPLFFGSGTQLSVL.

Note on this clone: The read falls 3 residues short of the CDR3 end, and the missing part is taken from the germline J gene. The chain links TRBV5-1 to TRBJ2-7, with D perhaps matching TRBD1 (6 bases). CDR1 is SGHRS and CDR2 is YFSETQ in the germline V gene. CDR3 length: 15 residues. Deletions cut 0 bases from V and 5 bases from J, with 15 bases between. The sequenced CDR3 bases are TGCGCCAGCAGCTTGGAAGACAGGCGCTGGGACGAG. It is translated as CASSLEDRRWDE. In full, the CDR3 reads CASSLEDRRWDEQYF.

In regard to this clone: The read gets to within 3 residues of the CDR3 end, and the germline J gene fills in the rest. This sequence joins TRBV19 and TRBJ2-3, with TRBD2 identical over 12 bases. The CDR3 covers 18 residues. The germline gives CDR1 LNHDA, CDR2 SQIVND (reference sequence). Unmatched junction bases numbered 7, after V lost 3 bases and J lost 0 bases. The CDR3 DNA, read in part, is TGTGCCAGTAGTATTACTAGCGGGGGGCTTACTAGCACAGATACG. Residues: CASSITSGGLTSTDT. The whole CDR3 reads CASSITSGGLTSTDTQYF.

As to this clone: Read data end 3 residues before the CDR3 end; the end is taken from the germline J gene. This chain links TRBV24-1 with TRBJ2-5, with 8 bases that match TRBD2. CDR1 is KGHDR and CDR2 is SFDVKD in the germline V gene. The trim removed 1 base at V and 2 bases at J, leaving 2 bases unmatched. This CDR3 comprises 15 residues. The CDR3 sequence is CATSDFAGGQETQYF. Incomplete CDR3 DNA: TGTGCCACCAGTGATTTTGCGGGGGGTCAAGAGACC.

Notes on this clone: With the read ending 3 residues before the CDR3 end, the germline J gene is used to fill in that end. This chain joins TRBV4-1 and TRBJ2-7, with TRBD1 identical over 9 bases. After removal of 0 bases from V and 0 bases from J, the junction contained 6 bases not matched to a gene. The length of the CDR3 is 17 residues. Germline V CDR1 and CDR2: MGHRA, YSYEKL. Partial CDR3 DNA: TGCGCCAGCAGCCAAGACTTCGAGACAGGGGGCTCCTACGAG. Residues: CASSQDFETGGSYE. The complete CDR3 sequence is CASSQDFETGGSYEQYF.

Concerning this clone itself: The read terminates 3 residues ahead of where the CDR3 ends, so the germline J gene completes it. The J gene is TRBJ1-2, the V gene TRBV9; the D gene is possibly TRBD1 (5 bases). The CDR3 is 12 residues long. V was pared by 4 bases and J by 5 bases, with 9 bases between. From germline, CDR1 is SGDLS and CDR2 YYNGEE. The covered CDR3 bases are TGTGCCAGCAGCTTTCAGGGATATGGC. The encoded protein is CASSFQGYG. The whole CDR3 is CASSFQGYGYTF.

The CDR3 is CAISEPPGGGKDTQYF. CDR3 DNA, as far as it was read: TGTGCCATCAGTGAGCCCCCCGGGGGGGGTAAAGATACG. The rearrangement links TRBV10-3 to TRBJ2-3; the match to TRBD2 covers 8 bases. The observed sequence ends 3 residues before the CDR3 terminus, with the missing tail filled in from the germline J gene. V shed 2 bases, J shed 5 bases, and the junction held 9 bases outside the gene matches. This CDR3 spans 16 amino acids. Per germline, CDR1 ENHRY and CDR2 SYGVKD.

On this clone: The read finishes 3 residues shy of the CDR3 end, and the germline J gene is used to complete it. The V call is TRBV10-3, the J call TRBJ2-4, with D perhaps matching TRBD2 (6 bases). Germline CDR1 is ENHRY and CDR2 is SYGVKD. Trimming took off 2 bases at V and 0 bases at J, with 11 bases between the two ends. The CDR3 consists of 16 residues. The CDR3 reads CAISEAGQLAKNIQYF. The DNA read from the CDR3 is TGTGCCATCAGTGAGGCGGGGCAACTAGCCAAAAACATT.

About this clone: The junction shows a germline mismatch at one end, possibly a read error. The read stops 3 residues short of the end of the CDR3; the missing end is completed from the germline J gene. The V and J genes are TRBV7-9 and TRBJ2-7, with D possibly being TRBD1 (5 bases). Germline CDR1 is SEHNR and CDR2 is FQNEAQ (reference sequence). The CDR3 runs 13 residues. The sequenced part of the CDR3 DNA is TGTTCCAGCAGCCCCAGGGTGTCCTACGAG. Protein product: CSSSPRVSYE. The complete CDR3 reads CSSSPRVSYEQYF.

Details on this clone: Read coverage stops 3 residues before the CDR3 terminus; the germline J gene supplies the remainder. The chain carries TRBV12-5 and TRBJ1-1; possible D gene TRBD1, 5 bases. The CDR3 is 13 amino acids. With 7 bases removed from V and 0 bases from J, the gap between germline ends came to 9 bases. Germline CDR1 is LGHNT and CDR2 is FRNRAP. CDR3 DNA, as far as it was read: TGTGCTAGTGCGGGGGTGATGAACACTGAA. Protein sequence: CASAGVMNTE. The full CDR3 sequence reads CASAGVMNTEAFF.

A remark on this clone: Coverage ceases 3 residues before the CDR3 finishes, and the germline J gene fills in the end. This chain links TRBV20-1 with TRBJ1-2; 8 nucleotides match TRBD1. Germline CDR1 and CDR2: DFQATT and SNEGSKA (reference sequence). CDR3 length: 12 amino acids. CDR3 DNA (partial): TGCAGTGCTAGACAGGGGGCGGATACC. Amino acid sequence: CSARQGADT. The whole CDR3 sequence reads CSARQGADTYTF.